The clone carrying this TCR beta chain appeared a single time. Method: immunoSEQ multiplex PCR; TCRdb's copy keeps in-frame clones and lacks some. This sample has 14,000 to 15,000 clones, with 40% found just once. These data belong to a study of neoadjuvant anti-PD-1 for oral cavity cancer. The V gene's germline CDR1 is LGHNA and CDR2 YSLEER. This CDR3 is 17 amino acids long. V was clipped by 0 bases and J by 7 bases, with 16 bases between them. Time point indicated: after neoadjuvant nivolumab, at surgical resection. Stage II-IVA oral cavity squamous cell carcinoma was new and untreated by systemic or radiation therapy. The patients had HPV-negative, locally advanced oral cavity squamous cell carcinoma.

This chain joins TRBV4-3 and TRBJ1-6; no clear D. The sequence was obtained from a person aged 35-79 years with oral cavity squamous cell carcinoma. Sample: tumor tissue, taken after nivolumab (anti-PD-1) treatment. CDR3 residues: CASSQDSNTQRNSPLHF. CDR3 in DNA: TGCGCCAGCAGCCAAGATTCGAACACCCAAAGGAATTCACCCCTCCACTTT.